This TCR beta chain came from a study of T cell responses to AZD1222 COVID-19 vaccine. General study findings and limits: White British donors predominated, females outnumbered males, and clonal diversity was possibly underestimated.

Germline V gene sequence: CDR1 WSHSY, CDR2 SAAADI. V lost 6 bases to trimming and J lost 8 bases; unmatched junction nucleotides: 5. The CDR3 spans 14 residues. Comments on this clone: Its cognate antigen is unknown.

Using immunoSEQ multiplex PCR, the repertoire was profiled, and TCRdb retains in-frame clones only, with some absent. The data contain around 95,000 clones, 88% of them singletons. The source material was peripheral blood, sampled on day 0 of AZD1222 vaccination. The source of this sequence is an adult in good health. The chain joins TRBV10-2 to TRBJ1-4; 11 bases agree with TRBD1. Here the CDR3 reads CASRGTGGTEKLFF. CDR3 coding DNA: TGCGCCAGCAGGGGGACAGGGGGGACAGAAAAACTGTTTTTT.